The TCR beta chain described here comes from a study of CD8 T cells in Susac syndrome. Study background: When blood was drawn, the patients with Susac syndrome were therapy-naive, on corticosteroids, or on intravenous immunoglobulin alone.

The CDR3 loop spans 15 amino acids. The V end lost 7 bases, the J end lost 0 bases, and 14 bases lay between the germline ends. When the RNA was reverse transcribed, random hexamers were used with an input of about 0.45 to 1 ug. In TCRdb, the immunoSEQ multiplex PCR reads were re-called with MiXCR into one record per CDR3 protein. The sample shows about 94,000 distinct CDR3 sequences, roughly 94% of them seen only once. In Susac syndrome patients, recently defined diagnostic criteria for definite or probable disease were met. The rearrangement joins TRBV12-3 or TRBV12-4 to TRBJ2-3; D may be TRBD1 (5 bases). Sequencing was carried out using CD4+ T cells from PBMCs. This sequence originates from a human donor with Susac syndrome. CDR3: CASTLGRSSTDTQYF. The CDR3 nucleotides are TGTGCCAGCACCTTGGGGCGATCTAGCACAGATACGCAGTATTTT.